This TCR beta chain was sequenced for a study of shared clonotypes between healthy human individuals. The germline gives CDR1 MGHDK, CDR2 SYGVNS. The CDR3 sequence is 14 residues long. V was cut by 8 bases and J by 1 base, with 11 bases left in between. Sequencing used immunoSEQ multiplex PCR; TCRdb keeps in-frame clones, though not all of them. The sample holds roughly 330,000 clones, roughly 70% seen once. There are many counts of this clone. Sequencing used memory CD4+ T cells sorted from blood. Subset of the sample: CD45RA-negative fraction. The clonotype was recovered from a man younger than 40 in good health. The chain couples TRBV25-1 to TRBJ2-2, with D maybe TRBD1 (5 bases). The CDR3 DNA reads TGTGCCAGCCTCAGTCAGGGGAACACCGGGGAGCTGTTTTTT. Translation gives CASLSQGNTGELFF. The whole variable domain, remainder taken from reference TRBV25-1 and TRBJ2-2, is EADIYQTPRYLVIGTGKKITLECSQTMGHDKMYWYQQDPGMELHLIHYSYGVNSTEKGDLSSESTVSRIRTEHFPLTLESARPSHTSQYLCASLSQGNTGELFFGEGSRLTVL.